One TCR beta chain is described in this entry. Its specificity is unknown. J was trimmed by 5 bases and V by 3 bases; bases with no gene match: 10. The CDR3 is 16 residues long. In the PCR, 60 Vbeta and 13 Jbeta primers were used. Only in-frame clones appear in the TCRdb table, and some are missing; sequencing was by immunoSEQ multiplex PCR. The table records 95,000 or so clones, 55% to 75% of them present only once. The data are from a study of cytomegalovirus exposure and HLA in healthy donors. Study observations and caveats: Another analysis was done later, and it associated 17,000 or so TCR beta sequences with HLA alleles at 0.05 false discovery rate.

This chain links TRBV23-1 with TRBJ2-1; 7 bases are shared with TRBD1. TRBV23-1 is an open reading frame, and its role is uncertain. Sequenced sample: PBMCs. This TCR came from a woman in her forties or fifties in good health and CMV-seropositive. The CDR3 region has the DNA TGCGCCAGCAGTCAGCTTACAGGGGAGAAGGACAATGAGCAGTTCTTC. This gives the protein CASSQLTGEKDNEQFF.